The 2 T cell receptor beta chains listed next were all sequenced from one sample in a study of cytomegalovirus exposure and HLA in healthy donors. The PCR made use of 60 Vbeta and 13 Jbeta primers. The assay was immunoSEQ multiplex PCR, and TCRdb's table has in-frame clones only and misses some. Of around 72,000 clones listed, 60% to 75% are singletons. The sample taken for sequencing was PBMCs. All receptors derive from a man in his forties in good health and CMV-seropositive.

V and J are TRBV2 and TRBJ2-7; D unclear. The length of the CDR3 is 16 residues. Trimming stripped 4 bases from V and 6 bases from J, with 22 bases between. Germline V lookup: CDR1 SNHLY, CDR2 FYNNEI. In nucleotides, the CDR3 is TGTGCCAGCAGTGGGGTACAAGGCCTCGGAGAAGGCGAGCAGTACTTC. It translates to CASSGVQGLGEGEQYF.

This rearrangement joins TRBV5-4 to TRBJ2-2; 8 bases are a match to TRBD1. V shed 4 bases and J 2 bases; nucleotides not matched to a gene: 4. Germline V gene sequence: CDR1 SGHNT, CDR2 YYREEE (reference sequence). This CDR3 has 15 amino acids. Here the CDR3 DNA reads TGTGCCAGCAGCACCACAGGGGGTAACACCGGGGAGCTGTTTTTT. This encodes CASSTTGGNTGELFF.